Shown below are 5 T cell receptor beta chains from a single sample sequenced in a study of CD8+ T cells in alopecia areata. Treatment: oral pan-JAK inhibitor, 5-10 mg twice daily. RNA extraction was followed by reverse transcription into cDNA, which acted as the sequencing template. The data were produced by immunoSEQ multiplex PCR, yet TCRdb's version contains in-frame clones alone and is incomplete. The sample has 150,000 to 200,000 clones, under 80% seen once; the top ten hold roughly 1.3%. The sequencing used CD4+ T cells sorted from blood, collected at approximately week 50, from a patient treated with tofacitinib. The receptors here all came from a human donor with alopecia areata.

The genes are TRBV27 and TRBJ2-7; D is ambiguous. The germline V gene has CDR1 MNHEY and CDR2 SMNVEV (reference sequence). This CDR3 has 15 residues. Trimming shortened V by 6 bases and J by 3 bases, and 18 bases separated the two germline ends. CDR3 sequence (DNA): TGTGCCAGCAGGGTGCGGAGAGCCCCCCTCTACGAGCAGTACTTC. Residues: CASRVRRAPLYEQYF.

The rearrangement links TRBV29-1 to TRBJ2-3; TRBD1 might be the D (6 bases). The CDR3 is made up of 13 amino acids. CDR1 and CDR2 from the germline V gene are SQVTM and ANQGSEA. Deletions cut 6 bases from V and 0 bases from J, with 10 bases between. The DNA for the CDR3 is TGCAGCGTAACGACAGGAAGCACAGATACGCAGTATTTT. The encoded protein is CSVTTGSTDTQYF.

V gene TRBV13 combines with J gene TRBJ2-6; D is perhaps TRBD1 (6 bases). Germline V CDR1 and CDR2: PRHDT, FYEKMQ (reference sequence). The CDR3 covers 15 residues. Between the trimmed V and J ends, which lost 5 bases and 3 bases, there was a span of 11 bases. CDR3 bases: TGTGCCAGCAGCATACAGGGCGGTGGGGCCAACGTCCTGACTTTC. This sequence encodes CASSIQGGGANVLTF.

This chain uses TRBV6-6 with TRBJ1-5; D is unclear. The germline V gene encodes CDR1 MNHNY and CDR2 SVGAGI (reference sequence). The CDR3 runs 13 residues. V lost 11 bases and J 0 bases, leaving 11 bases between the germline ends. The CDR3, as DNA: TGTGCCTTGGGTGAGATTAGCAATCAGCCCCAGCATTTT. Protein product: CALGEISNQPQHF.

The chain carries TRBV11-2 and TRBJ1-6; D might be TRBD1 (5 bases). CDR3 length: 13 residues. The V end was cut by 0 bases, the J end by 13 bases, with 10 bases between. Germline CDR1 reads SGHAT; CDR2 reads FQNNGV. As DNA, the CDR3 is TGTGCCAGCAGCTTAGATTATCGGGGGCCCCTCCACTTT. Its translation: CASSLDYRGPLHF.